The 16 T cell receptor beta chains listed next were all sequenced from one sample in a study of CD8 T cells in ankylosing spondylitis. TCRdb re-called the 5' RACE reads through MiXCR, storing one row per CDR3 protein. Among approximately 350,000 distinct CDR3 sequences listed, approximately 14% were seen once. Sequencing used blood, either unsorted or a sorted T cell fraction (not recorded which). The receptor source for this set is a male donor with ankylosing spondylitis or in good health (not recorded which).

The table lists this clonotype with many counts. The chain has TRBV5-1 and TRBJ1-1; 7 positions match TRBD1. With V trimmed by 0 bases and J by 5 bases, 4 bases remained unmatched. The CDR3 totals 14 residues. From germline, CDR1 is SGHRS and CDR2 YFSETQ. CDR3 nucleotide sequence: TGCGCCAGCAGCTTGGTGGGACAGACAACTGAAGCTTTCTTT. Protein sequence: CASSLVGQTTEAFF.

The rearrangement uses TRBV29-1 and TRBJ2-4, with TRBD1 as a possible D gene (5 bases). Germline CDR1 is SQVTM and CDR2 is ANQGSEA. The CDR3 runs to 11 residues. V lost 3 bases to trimming and J lost 8 bases, with 8 bases between them. CDR3 nucleotide sequence: TGCAGCGTTGATGCCAGGGACATTCAGTACTTC. This codes for CSVDARDIQYF.

The chain has TRBV10-3 and TRBJ1-1; maybe TRBD1 (6 bases). The CDR3 is 14 residues long. The germline CDR1 and CDR2 sequences are ENHRY and SYGVKD. Trimming took 5 bases from V and 3 from J, leaving 13 bases between them. The DNA for the CDR3 is TGTGCCATCAGTTACAGGGAGGGAGACACTGAAGCTTTCTTT. Amino acids: CAISYREGDTEAFF.

This clonotype was observed a few times. This chain connects TRBV7-2 to TRBJ2-1; 10 bases are shared with TRBD2. J gave up 1 base and V 2 bases, and 5 bases lay outside the gene matches. The CDR3 extends over 17 amino acids. The germline V gene has CDR1 SGHTA and CDR2 FQGNSA. The CDR3 nucleotides are TGTGCCAGCAGCTTATGGACTAGCGGACTTTCCTACAATGAGCAGTTCTTC. This sequence encodes CASSLWTSGLSYNEQFF. The complete variable domain, with remaining parts taken from reference TRBV7-2 and TRBJ2-1, reads GAGVSQSPSNKVTEKGKDVELRCDPISGHTALYWYRQSLGQGLEFLIYFQGNSAPDKSGLPSDRFSAERTGGSVSTLTIQRTQQEDSAVYLCASSLWTSGLSYNEQFFGPGTRLTVL.

In its sample, this clonotype was seen a few times. The rearrangement links TRBV7-2 to TRBJ2-3, with 13 bases fitting TRBD2. CDR1 and CDR2 (germline): SGHTA, FQGNSA. V was clipped by 5 bases and J by 5 bases; unmatched bases: 7. The CDR3 has 16 residues. CDR3 nucleotides: TGTGCCAGCAGCGTAACTAGCGGGGGGGGCGAAGATACGCAGTATTTT. Protein product: CASSVTSGGGEDTQYF.

This clonotype came up a few times. CDR3 in amino acids: CASSLAGASYEQYF. The CDR3 DNA sequence: TGTGCCAGCAGTTTAGCGGGCGCTTCCTACGAGCAGTACTTC. The chain recombines TRBV12-3 or TRBV12-4 with TRBJ2-7, with no clear D. This CDR3 spans 14 amino acids. V was trimmed by 0 bases and J by 1 base, leaving 7 bases between them.

This chain joins TRBV5-1 and TRBJ2-2; tentatively, D is TRBD2 (5 bases). With 3 bases removed from V and 0 bases from J, the gap between germline ends came to 6 bases. From germline, CDR1 is SGHRS and CDR2 YFSETQ. The CDR3 extends over 14 amino acids. The CDR3 sequence: CASSYGTNTGELFF. Written as DNA, the CDR3 is TGCGCCAGCAGCTACGGGACGAACACCGGGGAGCTGTTTTTT.

This clonotype has only a few counts. The rearrangement links TRBV12-3 or TRBV12-4 to TRBJ2-5; 9 bases map to TRBD1. The CDR3 contains 14 residues. V dropped 5 bases and J dropped 4; count of bases not matched to a gene: 5. The CDR3 loop reads CASSATGGVETQYF. CDR3 DNA sequence: TGTGCCAGCAGTGCGACAGGGGGAGTAGAGACCCAGTACTTC.

This rearrangement joins TRBV5-1 to TRBJ1-2; the D is unclear. The CDR3 contains 13 residues. CDR1 is SGHRS, CDR2 YFSETQ, per germline. V was cut by 4 bases and J by 8 bases, with 15 bases left in between. The CDR3: CASSGNGVKGYTF. The CDR3 DNA follows: TGCGCCAGCAGCGGTAACGGGGTAAAGGGCTACACCTTC.

This clonotype was recorded a few times. The rearrangement joins TRBV3-1 to TRBJ1-1; D unclear. Trimming took 0 bases from V and 4 from J, leaving 12 bases between them. The CDR3 length is 15 residues. In germline, CDR1 is LGHDT, CDR2 YNNKEL (reference sequence). The CDR3 is CASSQDRYGVTEAFF. CDR3 DNA sequence: TGTGCCAGCAGCCAAGATCGATACGGGGTCACTGAAGCTTTCTTT. The full variable domain, rest sourced from reference TRBV3-1 and TRBJ1-1, is DTAVSQTPKYLVTQMGNDKSIKCEQNLGHDTMYWYKQDSKKFLKIMFSYNNKELIINETVPNRFSPKSPDKAHLNLHINSLELGDSAVYFCASSQDRYGVTEAFFGQGTRLTVV.

The J gene is TRBJ2-1, the V gene TRBV2; 7 positions agree with TRBD2. CDR3 length equals 13 residues. J lost 9 bases, V lost 0 bases, and 2 bases had no gene match. Per germline, CDR1 SNHLY and CDR2 FYNNEI. The CDR3 DNA is TGTGCCAGCAGTGAAGCAGGGAGGGGTGAGCAGTTCTTC. Protein product: CASSEAGRGEQFF.

The V gene is TRBV12-3 or TRBV12-4, the J gene TRBJ2-2; the D gene could be TRBD1 or TRBD2 (6 bases each). V was pared by 3 bases and J by 7 bases, with 15 bases between. The CDR3 sequence is 15 residues long. CDR3 in DNA: TGTGCCAGCAGTTTGGGGGGCGGCCCCAGCGGGGAGCTGTTTTTT. Residues: CASSLGGGPSGELFF.

The chain combines TRBV12-3 or TRBV12-4 with TRBJ2-7; the D gene could be TRBD1 or TRBD2 (6 bases each). V was shortened by 3 bases and J by 2 bases, with 20 bases between the two germline ends. The CDR3 runs 17 residues. Here the CDR3 reads CASSFSPGDTVAYEQYF. The CDR3 coding sequence is TGTGCCAGCAGTTTTAGTCCGGGGGACACGGTTGCCTACGAGCAGTACTTC.

This clonotype has a handful of counts. The chain couples TRBV7-2 to TRBJ2-1; no reliable D call. Trimming cost V 3 bases and J 10 bases, with 4 bases left between them. The CDR3 spans 10 residues. Germline V gene lookup returns CDR1 SGHTA and CDR2 FQGNSA. The CDR3 spells CASSLEEQFF. DNA for the CDR3: TGTGCCAGCAGCTTGGAAGAGCAGTTCTTC. The full variable domain, its missing parts supplied by reference TRBV7-2 and TRBJ2-1, is GAGVSQSPSNKVTEKGKDVELRCDPISGHTALYWYRQSLGQGLEFLIYFQGNSAPDKSGLPSDRFSAERTGGSVSTLTIQRTQQEDSAVYLCASSLEEQFFGPGTRLTVL.

This clonotype was counted only a few times. The V gene is TRBV19, the J gene TRBJ2-1; maybe TRBD2 (5 bases). The V gene lost 0 bases and the J gene lost 0 bases, with 6 bases spanning the gap. The CDR3 extends over 15 amino acids. CDR1 and CDR2 (germline): LNHDA, SQIVND (reference sequence). CDR3 loop: CASSIEGSSYNEQFF. The CDR3 nucleotides are TGTGCCAGTAGTATAGAGGGGAGCTCCTACAATGAGCAGTTCTTC. The full variable domain, its missing parts supplied by reference TRBV19 and TRBJ2-1, is DGGITQSPKYLFRKEGQNVTLSCEQNLNHDAMYWYRQDPGQGLRLIYYSQIVNDFQKGDIAEGYSVSREKKESFPLTVTSAQKNPTAFYLCASSIEGSSYNEQFFGPGTRLTVL.

This clonotype came up a few times. The rearrangement links TRBV12-3 or TRBV12-4 to TRBJ2-2; D is perhaps TRBD1 (5 bases). Trimming removed 1 base at V and 6 bases at J, with 9 bases between. This CDR3 region has 14 residues. As DNA, the CDR3 is TGTGCCAGCAGTTTAGGGGGCCGGGCCGGGGAGCTGTTTTTT. Amino acid sequence: CASSLGGRAGELFF.